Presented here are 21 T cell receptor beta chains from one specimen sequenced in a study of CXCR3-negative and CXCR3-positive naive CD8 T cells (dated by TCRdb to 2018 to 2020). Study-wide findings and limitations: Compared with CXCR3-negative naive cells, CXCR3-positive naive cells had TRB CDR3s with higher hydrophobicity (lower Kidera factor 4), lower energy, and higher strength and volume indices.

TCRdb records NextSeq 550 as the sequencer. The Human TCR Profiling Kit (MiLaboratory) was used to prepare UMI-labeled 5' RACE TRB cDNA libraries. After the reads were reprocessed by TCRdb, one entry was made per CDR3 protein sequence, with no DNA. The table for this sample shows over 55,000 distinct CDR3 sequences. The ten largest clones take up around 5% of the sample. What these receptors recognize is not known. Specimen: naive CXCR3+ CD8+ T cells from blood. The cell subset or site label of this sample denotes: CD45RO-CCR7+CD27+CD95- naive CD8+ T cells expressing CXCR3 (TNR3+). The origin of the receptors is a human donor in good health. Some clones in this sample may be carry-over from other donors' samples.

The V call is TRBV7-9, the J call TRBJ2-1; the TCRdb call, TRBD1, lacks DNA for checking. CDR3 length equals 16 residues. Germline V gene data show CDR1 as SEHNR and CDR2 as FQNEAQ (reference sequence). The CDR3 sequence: CASSHSGTPIFNEQFF.

CDR3 region: CASSPPAGGPPSYEQYF. The rearrangement uses TRBV18 and TRBJ2-7; the TCRdb call, TRBD2, lacks DNA for checking. Germline V CDR1 and CDR2: KGHSH, LQKENI. The length of the CDR3 is 17 residues.

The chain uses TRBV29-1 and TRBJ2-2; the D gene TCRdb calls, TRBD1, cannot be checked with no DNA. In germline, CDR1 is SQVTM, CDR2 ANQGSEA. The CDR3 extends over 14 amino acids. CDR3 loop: CSARGSSTTGELFF.

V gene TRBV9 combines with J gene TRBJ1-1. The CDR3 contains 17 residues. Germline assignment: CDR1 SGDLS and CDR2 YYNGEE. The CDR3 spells CASSVARRRGENTEAFF.

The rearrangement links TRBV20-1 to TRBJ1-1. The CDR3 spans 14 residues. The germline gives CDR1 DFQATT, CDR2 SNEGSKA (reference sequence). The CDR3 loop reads CTGGGVETHTEAFF.

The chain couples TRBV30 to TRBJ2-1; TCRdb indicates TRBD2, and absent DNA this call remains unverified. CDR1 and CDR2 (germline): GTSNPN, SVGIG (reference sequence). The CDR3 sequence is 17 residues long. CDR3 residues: CAWSGTSGTFLGNEQFF.

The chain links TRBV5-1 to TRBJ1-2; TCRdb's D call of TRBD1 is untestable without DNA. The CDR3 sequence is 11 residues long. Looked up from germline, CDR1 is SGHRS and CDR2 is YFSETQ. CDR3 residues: CATRDGYGYTF.

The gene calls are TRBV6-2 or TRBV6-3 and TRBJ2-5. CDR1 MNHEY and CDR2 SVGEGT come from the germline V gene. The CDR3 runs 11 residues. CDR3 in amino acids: CASGREETQYF.

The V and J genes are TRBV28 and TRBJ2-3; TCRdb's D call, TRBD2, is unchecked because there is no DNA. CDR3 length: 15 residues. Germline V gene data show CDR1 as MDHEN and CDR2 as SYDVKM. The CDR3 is CASSVNSGITDTQYF.

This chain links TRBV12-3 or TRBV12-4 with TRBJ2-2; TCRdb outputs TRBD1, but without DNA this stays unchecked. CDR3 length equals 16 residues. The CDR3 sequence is CASIPAGQGNTGELFF.

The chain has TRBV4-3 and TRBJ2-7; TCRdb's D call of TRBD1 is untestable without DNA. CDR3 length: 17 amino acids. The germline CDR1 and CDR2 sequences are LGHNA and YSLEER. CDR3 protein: CASSQGIRGRGVYEQYF.

The CDR3 spells CASSSLDSYQETQYF. This rearrangement joins TRBV7-9 to TRBJ2-5; as DNA is missing, the TRBD2 call by TCRdb cannot be tested. The CDR3 is 15 residues long. Germline V lookup: CDR1 SEHNR, CDR2 FQNEAQ (reference sequence).

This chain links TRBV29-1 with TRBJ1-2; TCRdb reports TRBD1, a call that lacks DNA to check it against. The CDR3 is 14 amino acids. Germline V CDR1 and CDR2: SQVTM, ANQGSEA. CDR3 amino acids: CSVEGQEEVYGYTF.

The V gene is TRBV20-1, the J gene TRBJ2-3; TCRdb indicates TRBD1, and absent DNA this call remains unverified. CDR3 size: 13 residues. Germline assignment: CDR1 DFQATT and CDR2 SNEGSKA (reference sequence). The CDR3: CSAATGTTDTQYF.

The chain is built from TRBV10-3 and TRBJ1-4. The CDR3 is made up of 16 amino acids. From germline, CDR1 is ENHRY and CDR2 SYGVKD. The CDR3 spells CAISEQRAEYNEKLFF.

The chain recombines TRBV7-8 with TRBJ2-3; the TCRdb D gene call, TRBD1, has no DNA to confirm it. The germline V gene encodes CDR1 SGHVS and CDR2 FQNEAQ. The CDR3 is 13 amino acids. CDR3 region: CASSLGGWDTQYF.

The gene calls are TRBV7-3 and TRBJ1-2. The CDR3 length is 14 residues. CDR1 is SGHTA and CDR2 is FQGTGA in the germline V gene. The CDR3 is CASTLEVGSYGYTF.

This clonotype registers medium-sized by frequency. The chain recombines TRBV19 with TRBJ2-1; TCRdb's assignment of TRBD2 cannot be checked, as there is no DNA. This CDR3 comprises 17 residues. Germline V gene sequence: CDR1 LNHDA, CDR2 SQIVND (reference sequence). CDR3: CASSIDSGGKAYNEQFF.

The CDR3 loop is CASSLLTRTGAAVIDEKLFF. The rearrangement uses TRBV5-5 and TRBJ1-4; TCRdb designates TRBD1, a call that cannot be tested without DNA. The CDR3 contains 20 residues. In germline, CDR1 is SGHKS, CDR2 YYEKEE (reference sequence).

The CDR3: CATSGTGEGETQYF. The chain carries TRBV24-1 and TRBJ2-5; TCRdb calls TRBD1, which cannot be checked without DNA. Per germline, CDR1 KGHDR and CDR2 SFDVKD. There are 14 residues in the CDR3.

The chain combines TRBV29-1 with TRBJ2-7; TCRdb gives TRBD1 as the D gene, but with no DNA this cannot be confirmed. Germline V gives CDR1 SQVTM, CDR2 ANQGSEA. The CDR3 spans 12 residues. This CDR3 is CSVLTGSYEQYF.